This T cell receptor beta chain comes out of a study of T cell clonotyping in hematopoietic cell transplantation (dated by TCRdb to the early 2020s). A note on the overall study: Pretransplant recipient samples were obtained after cytoreduction. In the study, some 140 blood samples were gathered from roughly 35 consecutive transplant recipients and their related donors. Patient recruitment ran from 2015 to January 2017, and follow-up continued until late 2020 or death. What the authors observed across the whole study: Only a small fraction of recipient repertoires overlapped donor repertoires, with over 97% appearing de novo at the given depth. After transplant, TCR diversity in recipients dropped, and pathologically expanded clonotypes climbed progressively between day 30 and day 180. Donor and pretransplant recipient Inverse Simpson Index values predicted broader posttransplant TCR repertoire diversity. The sample size was limited and the cells went unsorted, which meant the CD4 and CD8 repertoire contributions could not be told apart.

Concerning this clone itself: Its antigen has not been determined. Within one base of it there is no much larger clone, and no base qualities were kept.

The immunoSEQ assay, a bias-controlled multiplex PCR with V- and J-specific primers, was used to amplify TCR beta CDR3 regions from genomic DNA. In a second PCR step, a proprietary barcode and Illumina adapter sequences were attached to the CDR3 amplicons. An Illumina MiSeq instrument was used for sequencing of the CDR3 libraries. The original pipeline was this. Export and quality control were performed with immunoSEQ Analyzer 3.0, and downstream analyses were performed with R Bioconductor and Immunarch. Repertoire metrics were calculated using only productive rearrangements within the normalized downsampled data set. In the normalized cohort, clonotypes with more than 5 templates were defined as pathologically expanded. The Inverse Simpson Index served as the measure of repertoire diversity. To capture all clonotypes, CMV-specificity analyses were performed on the non-normalized data set. In its TCRdb copy, this immuneACCESS table keeps in-frame sequences only and misses some clones. Where compared with another copy, unresolved V genes explain less than half of these, and the others have no known cause. That table furnishes V, J and clone size, whereas the DNA furnished D and trimming. The sample contains roughly 50,000 clones, 86% of them found a single time. Less than 6.5% of the sample rests with the top ten.

In light of the paper, this sample's time point label describes: recipient sample about 28 days before transplant, after cytoreduction. Blood samples were obtained from recipients approximately 28 days before transplant and at days 30, 100 and 180 after transplant. Nuclei Lysis Solution was used to extract genomic DNA from fresh or cryopreserved unfractionated peripheral blood mononuclear cells. V is pruned by 5 bases and J by 8 bases, leaving 9 bases of the junction without a gene match. Sequences LNHDA (CDR1) and SQIVND (CDR2) are obtained from the germline V gene (reference sequence). The CDR3 sequence holds 15 residues, the cysteine and phenylalanine included. Just CDR3 DNA is preserved here, 45 bases in frame from base 1.

This receptor was obtained from a man aged 60-69 years with biphenotypic leukemia. Some clones in this sample may be carry-over from other donors' samples. The rearranged chain carries TRBV19 and TRBJ2-3; the junction holds 11 bases that match TRBD2. The source material was peripheral blood mononuclear cells, sampled before stem cell transplant. The nucleotide sequence reads as follows: TGTGCCAGTAGTGAGGCCGTCGGGACTAGCGGTACGCAGTATTTT. It is translated as CASSEAVGTSGTQYF.